One sample yielded the 6 T cell receptor beta chains listed below, sequenced in a study of Graves' ophthalmopathy and Graves' hyperthyroidism. The TCR beta CDR3 regions underwent amplification from RNA transcripts. HTBI primers served in a first-round RT-PCR, which a second-round multiplex PCR followed. TCRdb analysed the multiplex PCR reads with MiXCR anew, one entry per CDR3 protein. The repertoire holds around 1,000,000 distinct CDR3 sequences, with about two fifths as singletons. Input material: peripheral blood or thyroid tissue (not recorded which). The receptors here all came from an adult man with Graves' hyperthyroidism.

This chain uses TRBV7-6 with TRBJ1-1, with TRBD1 identical over 7 bases. Germline CDR1 reads SGHVS; CDR2 reads FNYEAQ. The CDR3 totals 14 residues. V shed 5 bases, J shed 3 bases, and the junction held 6 bases outside the gene matches. The CDR3 protein is CASSTRQGHTEAFF. Written as DNA, the CDR3 is TGTGCCAGCAGCACCCGACAGGGCCACACTGAAGCTTTCTTT.

About this clonotype: A much larger clone differs from this one at a single base, so this may be a read error. This chain joins TRBV2 and TRBJ1-4; no definite D call. Germline V gives CDR1 SNHLY, CDR2 FYNNEI. This CDR3 contains 15 residues. The DNA of the CDR3 is TGTGCCGGCAGTCCCTCGCAGGCTCCTAATGAAAAACTGTTTTTT. This translates into CAGSPSQAPNEKLFF.

Ten or more counts support this clonotype. This chain joins TRBV7-8 and TRBJ1-2; the match to TRBD1 covers 7 bases. This CDR3 comprises 14 residues. With 5 bases clipped from V and 5 bases from J, the junction kept 8 bases outside the gene matches. Germline V CDR1 and CDR2: SGHVS, FQNEAQ. The CDR3 loop is CASSTTGMGYGYTF. The CDR3 DNA follows: TGTGCCAGCAGCACGACAGGGATGGGTTATGGCTACACCTTC.

With respect to this clonotype: Given a much more abundant clone one base away, this may be a read error. CDR3 residues: CASSERTSLNSYEQYF. CDR3 nucleotide sequence: TGTGCCAGCAGCGAGAGGACTAGTTTGAATTCCTACGAGCAGTACTTC. The gene calls are TRBV7-2 and TRBJ2-7; 7 bases are a match to TRBD2. This CDR3 contains 16 residues. Germline loops: CDR1 SGHTA, CDR2 FQGNSA. V dropped 5 bases and J dropped 1; count of bases not matched to a gene: 11. Filled out from reference TRBV7-2 and TRBJ2-7, the complete variable domain reads GAGVSQSPSNKVTEKGKDVELRCDPISGHTALYWYRQSLGQGLEFLIYFQGNSAPDKSGLPSDRFSAERTGGSVSTLTIQRTQQEDSAVYLCASSERTSLNSYEQYFGPGTRLTVT.

About this clonotype: A much more abundant neighbour one base away suggests this may be a read error. The chain recombines TRBV11-2 with TRBJ1-1; TRBD1 is a possible D gene (6 bases). The germline V gene encodes CDR1 SGHAT and CDR2 FQNNGV. The CDR3 runs to 13 residues. CDR3 in DNA: TGTGCCGGCAGACGGAATACAGGGCCTGAAGCTTTCTTT. This sequence encodes CAGRRNTGPEAFF.

With regard to this clonotype: At one boundary the junction diverges from the germline segment, which might be a read error. J is TRBJ2-7 and V is TRBV28; no reliable D call. Germline V gives CDR1 MDHEN, CDR2 SYDVKM. The CDR3 covers 11 residues. CDR3 amino acids: CASSPAYEQHF. CDR3 sequence (DNA): TGTGCCAGCAGTCCAGCCTACGAGCAGCACTTC.